Presented here are 23 T cell receptor beta chains from one specimen sequenced in a study of siplizumab effects on memory and regulatory T cells. Some clones are missing from TCRdb's copy, which holds only in-frame ones; the method was immunoSEQ multiplex PCR. This sample has 90,000 to 95,000 clones, with over 85% found just once. The source material was CD8+ T cells sorted from blood. These receptor sequences come from a human donor in good health.

The rearrangement uses TRBV14 and TRBJ2-3; D not resolved. Between the trimmed V and J ends, which lost 5 bases and 4 bases, there was a span of 7 bases. The CDR3 runs to 12 residues. Germline lookup yields CDR1 SGHDN and CDR2 FVKESK. The CDR3 coding sequence is TGTGCCAGCAGCTTAGTATCAGATACGCAGTATTTT. Protein product: CASSLVSDTQYF. The variable domain in full, with the rest retrieved from reference TRBV14 and TRBJ2-3, is EAGVTQFPSHSVIEKGQTVTLRCDPISGHDNLYWYRRVMGKEIKFLLHFVKESKQDESGMPNNRFLAERTGGTYSTLKVQPAELEDSGVYFCASSLVSDTQYFGPGTRLTVL.

This clone was recorded only once. The rearrangement joins TRBV4-2 to TRBJ2-7; D perhaps matches TRBD2 (6 bases). V was pared by 4 bases and J by 7 bases, with 17 bases between. The CDR3 runs 14 residues. Germline CDR1 is LGHNA and CDR2 is YNFKEQ. CDR3 bases: TGTGCCAGCAGCCCGCTGAGTAGCGGTGATGAGCAGTACTTC. Its translation: CASSPLSSGDEQYF.

The J gene is TRBJ2-5, the V gene TRBV11-3; TRBD2 agrees at 11 bases. This CDR3 comprises 15 residues. With V trimmed by 6 bases and J by 2 bases, 5 bases remained unmatched. Germline assignment: CDR1 SGHNT and CDR2 YENEEA. The CDR3 DNA follows: TGTGCCAGCAGTACTAGACTAGCGGGGCAAGAGACCCAGTACTTC. This sequence encodes CASSTRLAGQETQYF.

The chain recombines TRBV14 with TRBJ2-7; D might be TRBD2 (5 bases). Germline CDR1 SGHDN, CDR2 FVKESK. The CDR3 loop spans 14 amino acids. V was clipped by 3 bases and J by 3 bases, with 12 bases between them. This CDR3 reads CASSHSGEYYEQYF. CDR3 nucleotides: TGTGCCAGCAGCCACAGCGGAGAGTACTACGAGCAGTACTTC.

The chain combines TRBV5-6 with TRBJ1-5; D is ambiguous. Germline lookup yields CDR1 SGHDT and CDR2 YYEEEE. The V end lost 2 bases, the J end lost 1 base, and 10 bases lay between the germline ends. The CDR3 is made up of 15 amino acids. CDR3 DNA sequence: TGTGCCAGCAGCTTACGAGGGTTCAGCAATCAGCCCCAGCATTTT. It encodes CASSLRGFSNQPQHF.

This clone came up a few times. The rearrangement joins TRBV30 to TRBJ2-3; D not resolved. CDR3 size: 14 residues. The germline V gene has CDR1 GTSNPN and CDR2 SVGIG (reference sequence). With 3 bases removed from V and 0 bases from J, the gap between germline ends came to 10 bases. The CDR3 DNA sequence: TGTGCCTGGAGCCAGATAACTAGCACAGATACGCAGTATTTT. As protein: CAWSQITSTDTQYF.

The V and J genes are TRBV7-9 and TRBJ1-5; the D gene is possibly TRBD1 (5 bases). Germline assignment: CDR1 SEHNR and CDR2 FQNEAQ (reference sequence). The CDR3 has 13 residues. V was trimmed by 5 bases and J by 4 bases, leaving 9 bases between them. As DNA, the CDR3 is TGTGCCAGCAGCAGGGGCTTAAATCAGCCCCAGCATTTT. Translation: CASSRGLNQPQHF. The full variable domain, its missing parts supplied by reference TRBV7-9 and TRBJ1-5, is DTGVSQNPRHKITKRGQNVTFRCDPISEHNRLYWYRQTLGQGPEFLTYFQNEAQLEKSRLLSDRFSAERPKGSFSTLEIQRTEQGDSAMYLCASSRGLNQPQHFGDGTRLSIL.

The chain is built from TRBV5-4 and TRBJ1-1; possible D gene TRBD1, 6 bases. V was pared by 0 bases and J by 1 base, with 19 bases between. The germline V gene encodes CDR1 SGHNT and CDR2 YYREEE (reference sequence). The CDR3 is made up of 18 amino acids. CDR3 region: CASSLAGGRHVPNTEAFF. CDR3 nucleotides: TGTGCCAGCAGCTTGGCCGGGGGCCGACACGTCCCGAACACTGAAGCTTTCTTT.

The rearrangement joins TRBV5-1 to TRBJ1-1; no clear D. Trimming removed 0 bases from V and 0 bases from J, with 6 bases in between. The germline V gene encodes CDR1 SGHRS and CDR2 YFSETQ. The CDR3 runs 14 residues. The CDR3 DNA sequence: TGCGCCAGCAGCTTGGGGCACCTGAACACTGAAGCTTTCTTT. This encodes CASSLGHLNTEAFF.

This chain uses TRBV27 with TRBJ2-7; D possibly matches TRBD1 or TRBD2 (7 bases each). Between the trimmed V and J ends, which lost 6 bases and 2 bases, there was a span of 17 bases. Germline CDR1 and CDR2: MNHEY and SMNVEV (reference sequence). This CDR3 is built from 15 residues. The CDR3 nucleotides are TGTGCCAGCAGCCCCAGGGGGGGCTTCACCTACGAGCAGTACTTC. Translating it yields CASSPRGGFTYEQYF.

The CDR3 sequence is CASSSPGNEQFF. CDR3 sequence (DNA): TGTGCCAGCAGCTCCCCCGGTAATGAGCAGTTCTTC. V usage is TRBV7-2 and J usage is TRBJ2-1; no reliable D call. The ends were cut back, 4 bases at V and 7 bases at J, with 8 bases in the middle. The CDR3 loop spans 12 amino acids. Germline CDR1 and CDR2: SGHTA and FQGNSA. Combining the CDR3 with reference TRBV7-2 and TRBJ2-1 gives the whole variable domain GAGVSQSPSNKVTEKGKDVELRCDPISGHTALYWYRQSLGQGLEFLIYFQGNSAPDKSGLPSDRFSAERTGGSVSTLTIQRTQQEDSAVYLCASSSPGNEQFFGPGTRLTVL.

This chain uses TRBV10-3 with TRBJ2-2; D is uncertain. CDR3 size: 15 residues. The germline V gene has CDR1 ENHRY and CDR2 SYGVKD. Trimming cost V 0 bases and J 7 bases, with 12 bases left between them. The CDR3 nucleotides are TGTGCCATCAGTGAGTCCGACCCCACGGGCGGGGAGCTGTTTTTT. Translation: CAISESDPTGGELFF.

This chain connects TRBV19 to TRBJ2-3; D gene unclear. Germline V gene data show CDR1 as LNHDA and CDR2 as SQIVND (reference sequence). The CDR3 is 14 amino acids. Trimming stripped 5 bases from V and 4 bases from J, with 13 bases between. CDR3 amino acids: CASSRMDAADTQYF. Written as DNA, the CDR3 is TGTGCCAGTAGTCGAATGGACGCGGCAGATACGCAGTATTTT.

The chain recombines TRBV9 with TRBJ2-4; TRBD1 or TRBD2 may be the D gene (5 bases each). V was cut by 3 bases and J by 3 bases, with 13 bases left in between. The CDR3 extends over 15 amino acids. CDR1 and CDR2 (germline): SGDLS, YYNGEE. The DNA for the CDR3 is TGTGCCAGCAGCGGGATGGGGGTCAGCAAAAACATTCAGTACTTC. Amino acid sequence: CASSGMGVSKNIQYF.

This chain uses TRBV2 with TRBJ2-1, with D possibly matching TRBD2 (5 bases). The CDR3 is 14 amino acids. Germline CDR1 and CDR2: SNHLY and FYNNEI. Trimming took off 8 bases at V and 4 bases at J, with 15 bases between the two ends. DNA for the CDR3: TGTGCCAGCGGAGTAACGGGAAATTACAATGAGCAGTTCTTC. Its protein is CASGVTGNYNEQFF.

The rearrangement links TRBV5-1 to TRBJ2-7; D possibly corresponds to TRBD2 (5 bases). The CDR3 has 14 residues. V shed 3 bases and J shed 6 bases, with 16 bases lying between them. Germline V gives CDR1 SGHRS, CDR2 YFSETQ. The CDR3 coding sequence is TGCGCCAGCAGCTCCGGTCCGGTGGGAGCCGAGCAGTACTTC. Encoded protein: CASSSGPVGAEQYF.

This chain connects TRBV4-1 to TRBJ1-2; D not resolved. Trimming pared 0 bases from V and 4 bases from J, leaving 18 bases between. In germline, CDR1 is MGHRA, CDR2 YSYEKL. The CDR3 runs 17 residues. The CDR3 DNA sequence: TGCGCCAGCAGCCAAGATCTTAGTGGCGGTTTTGCCTATGGCTACACCTTC. Translating it yields CASSQDLSGGFAYGYTF.

The chain carries TRBV4-1 and TRBJ1-1; the D gene is possibly TRBD1 (5 bases). The ends were cut back, 1 base at V and 4 bases at J, with 7 bases in the middle. The V gene's germline CDR1 is MGHRA and CDR2 YSYEKL. This CDR3 is built from 13 residues. Here the CDR3 reads CASSQAQGTEAFF. The CDR3, as DNA: TGCGCCAGCAGCCAAGCTCAGGGCACTGAAGCTTTCTTT.

V is TRBV9 and J is TRBJ2-5; 7 bases align to TRBD2. V lost 0 bases, J lost 0 bases, and 8 bases stayed unmatched. The CDR3 is made up of 17 amino acids. The germline V gene encodes CDR1 SGDLS and CDR2 YYNGEE. CDR3 protein: CASSVGLAENNQETQYF. In DNA form, the CDR3 reads TGTGCCAGCAGCGTAGGGCTAGCGGAGAATAACCAAGAGACCCAGTACTTC. Using reference TRBV9 and TRBJ2-5 for the parts outside the CDR3, the full variable domain is DSGVTQTPKHLITATGQRVTLRCSPRSGDLSVYWYQQSLDQGLQFLIQYYNGEERAKGNILERFSAQQFPDLHSELNLSSLELGDSALYFCASSVGLAENNQETQYFGPGTRLLVL.

The chain joins TRBV7-9 to TRBJ1-1; D gene uncertain. The CDR3 has 13 residues. Per germline, CDR1 SEHNR and CDR2 FQNEAQ (reference sequence). V lost 6 bases and J lost 3, with 11 bases in between. The CDR3, as DNA: TGTGCCAGCAGGCCTCAGGAGGACACTGAAGCTTTCTTT. Translating it yields CASRPQEDTEAFF. Full variable domain (rest looked up from reference TRBV7-9 and TRBJ1-1): DTGVSQNPRHKITKRGQNVTFRCDPISEHNRLYWYRQTLGQGPEFLTYFQNEAQLEKSRLLSDRFSAERPKGSFSTLEIQRTEQGDSAMYLCASRPQEDTEAFFGQGTRLTVV.

This clone was recorded only once. The chain uses TRBV10-3 and TRBJ2-7; 12 bases line up with TRBD1. V trimming: 7 bases; J trimming: 5 bases; junction bases outside the gene matches: 6. CDR1 and CDR2 from the germline V gene are ENHRY and SYGVKD. The CDR3 runs to 14 residues. The CDR3 here is CAITTGQGADEQYF. CDR3 coding DNA: TGTGCCATCACTACGGGACAGGGGGCCGACGAGCAGTACTTC.

V is TRBV4-3 and J is TRBJ1-4, with D hard to call. CDR1 LGHNA and CDR2 YSLEER come from the germline V gene. This CDR3 has 15 residues. Trimming pared 0 bases from V and 3 bases from J, leaving 8 bases between. The CDR3 loop is CASSQDFRSNEKLFF. The CDR3, as DNA: TGCGCCAGCAGCCAAGATTTCAGGTCTAATGAAAAACTGTTTTTT.

V and J are TRBV7-6 and TRBJ2-2, with 7 bases lining up with TRBD1. CDR3 length equals 16 residues. The J segment lost 5 bases and the V segment lost 1 base, leaving 7 bases of the junction unmatched. Germline loops: CDR1 SGHVS, CDR2 FNYEAQ. DNA for the CDR3: TGTGCCAGCAGCTTAGTCCGTCAGGGGGAAACCGGGGAGCTGTTTTTT. Amino acid sequence: CASSLVRQGETGELFF.